These 23 T cell receptor beta chains were sequenced from one sample in a study of blood T cell repertoires in COVID-19. Profiled with immunoSEQ multiplex PCR; TCRdb holds only in-frame clones, not every one. The sample has about 200,000 clones, around four fifths seen once. Sequenced material: peripheral blood. All receptors derive from a woman between 50 and 59 years old with active or convalescent COVID-19.

The chain joins TRBV9 to TRBJ1-1; no definite D call. This CDR3 spans 13 amino acids. Germline values: CDR1 SGDLS, CDR2 YYNGEE. With 2 bases removed from V and 1 base from J, the gap between germline ends came to 6 bases. This CDR3 reads CASSVNRNTEAFF. As DNA, the CDR3 is TGTGCCAGCAGCGTTAACAGGAACACTGAAGCTTTCTTT.

This rearrangement joins TRBV14 to TRBJ1-4; tentative D call: TRBD1 (6 bases). Germline V gives CDR1 SGHDN, CDR2 FVKESK. Trimming removed 1 base from V and 5 bases from J, with 11 bases in between. The CDR3 contains 15 residues. CDR3 DNA sequence: TGTGCCAGCAGCCAAGGTGGGGACATCAATGAAAAACTGTTTTTT. Translating gives CASSQGGDINEKLFF.

The chain links TRBV12-3 or TRBV12-4 to TRBJ2-3, with TRBD1 matching 7 bases. V was pared by 11 bases and J by 3 bases, with 5 bases of the junction left unmatched. This CDR3 spans 12 amino acids. CDR3 DNA: TGTGCCGGAGCAGGGGGTACAGATACGCAGTATTTT. It is translated as CAGAGGTDTQYF.

The chain is built from TRBV19 and TRBJ2-1, with TRBD1 matching over 11 bases. This CDR3 is 17 amino acids long. The V and J ends lost 2 bases and 9 bases, in that order; junction bases with no gene match: 12. Germline V lookup: CDR1 LNHDA, CDR2 SQIVND (reference sequence). CDR3 sequence reads: CASSIIIGQGAKIEQFF. CDR3 nucleotide sequence: TGTGCCAGTAGTATAATTATTGGACAGGGGGCGAAGATTGAGCAGTTCTTC. Combining the CDR3 with reference TRBV19 and TRBJ2-1 gives the whole variable domain DGGITQSPKYLFRKEGQNVTLSCEQNLNHDAMYWYRQDPGQGLRLIYYSQIVNDFQKGDIAEGYSVSREKKESFPLTVTSAQKNPTAFYLCASSIIIGQGAKIEQFFGPGTRLTVL.

V and J are TRBV19 and TRBJ1-1, with TRBD1 matching 12 bases. The CDR3 contains 17 residues. The germline V gene has CDR1 LNHDA and CDR2 SQIVND (reference sequence). V trimming: 5 bases; J trimming: 6 bases; junction bases outside the gene matches: 13. The CDR3 nucleotides are TGTGCCAGTAGTCCTCGGGACAGGGGGCTATTCGGGGCTGAAGCTTTCTTT. Translated, it gives CASSPRDRGLFGAEAFF.

This chain uses TRBV3-1 (or the pseudogene TRBV3-2) with TRBJ1-1; D gene unclear. V was pared by 2 bases and J by 1 base, with 8 bases between. This CDR3 spans 14 amino acids. Germline V gives CDR1 LGHDT, CDR2 YNNKEL (reference sequence). The DNA for the CDR3 is TGTGCCAGCAGCCAAACGCACACGAACACTGAAGCTTTCTTT. It is translated as CASSQTHTNTEAFF.

The chain has TRBV5-1 and TRBJ2-7; 7 bases match TRBD1. The CDR3 runs 16 residues. The V gene's germline CDR1 is SGHRS and CDR2 YFSETQ. J lost 2 bases, V lost 2 bases, and 10 bases had no gene match. CDR3 residues: CASSFQPGQTAYEQYF. DNA of the CDR3: TGCGCCAGCAGCTTCCAGCCGGGACAGACAGCCTACGAGCAGTACTTC.

The chain combines TRBV2 with TRBJ1-6, with D possibly TRBD1 on 6 matching bases. CDR3 length: 14 residues. The V end lost 5 bases, the J end lost 10 bases, and 15 bases lay between the germline ends. Germline CDR1 and CDR2: SNHLY and FYNNEI. CDR3 coding DNA: TGTGCCAGCAGTCAGGGCAGGGGTCGCTCACCCCTCCACTTT. Translated, it gives CASSQGRGRSPLHF.

The chain links TRBV7-9 to TRBJ2-1; 10 nucleotides match TRBD2. The CDR3 sequence is 15 residues long. The V gene's germline CDR1 is SEHNR and CDR2 FQNEAQ (reference sequence). Losses at the gene ends were 5 bases for V and 4 bases for J; bases not matched to a gene: 5. Here the CDR3 reads CASSKTSGLYNEQFF. CDR3 in DNA: TGTGCCAGCAGCAAGACTAGCGGGCTGTACAATGAGCAGTTCTTC.

The V gene is TRBV11-2, the J gene TRBJ2-6; no clear D. The CDR3 sequence is 14 residues long. Germline V gene data show CDR1 as SGHAT and CDR2 as FQNNGV. V was shortened by 0 bases and J by 9 bases, with 9 bases between the two germline ends. DNA of the CDR3: TGTGCCAGCAGCTTAGATCTGGCCAGCAACGTCCTGACTTTC. It is translated as CASSLDLASNVLTF. The variable domain in full, with the rest retrieved from reference TRBV11-2 and TRBJ2-6, is EAGVAQSPRYKIIEKRQSVAFWCNPISGHATLYWYQQILGQGPKLLIQFQNNGVVDDSQLPKDRFSAERLKGVDSTLKIQPAKLEDSAVYLCASSLDLASNVLTFGAGSRLTVL.

V and J are TRBV2 and TRBJ1-6, with D perhaps TRBD1 (6 bases). Trimming shortened V by 8 bases and J by 0 bases, and 11 bases separated the two germline ends. CDR1 is SNHLY, CDR2 FYNNEI, per germline. The CDR3 contains 15 residues. CDR3 loop: CASGDRTSYNSPLHF. CDR3 sequence (DNA): TGTGCCAGCGGAGACAGGACCTCCTATAATTCACCCCTCCACTTT.

V is TRBV27 and J is TRBJ2-3; D is perhaps TRBD2 (5 bases). Germline lookup yields CDR1 MNHEY and CDR2 SMNVEV (reference sequence). This CDR3 contains 14 residues. V was pared by 6 bases and J by 6 bases, with 16 bases between. In DNA, the CDR3 is TGTGCCAGCAGCTCAGGACTGATCCGGGATACGCAGTATTTT. It codes for CASSSGLIRDTQYF.

This chain links TRBV25-1 with TRBJ1-4; TRBD1 agrees at 7 bases. With 3 bases clipped from V and 13 bases from J, the junction kept 5 bases outside the gene matches. Germline loops: CDR1 MGHDK, CDR2 SYGVNS. CDR3 length: 12 amino acids. The CDR3 sequence: CASSDHHRGLFF. CDR3 nucleotide sequence: TGTGCCAGCAGTGACCATCACAGGGGACTGTTTTTT.

The CDR3 DNA reads as TGTGCCAGCAGCAATCCCCCAGGGAAGCAGTACTTC. Translation gives CASSNPPGKQYF. The J gene is TRBJ2-7, the V gene TRBV12-3 or TRBV12-4, with a possible D match to TRBD1 (5 bases). The CDR3 contains 12 residues. Trimming shortened V by 6 bases and J by 8 bases, and 14 bases separated the two germline ends.

J is TRBJ2-1 and V is TRBV11-3, with TRBD2 matching 7 bases. The CDR3 totals 15 residues. Trimming at V came to 5 bases and at J to 7 bases, leaving 11 bases not matched to a gene. The germline CDR1 and CDR2 sequences are SGHNT and YENEEA. CDR3 protein: CASSAGAEPGNEQFF. In DNA, the CDR3 is TGTGCCAGCAGCGCGGGAGCCGAGCCAGGGAATGAGCAGTTCTTC. Supplemented by reference TRBV11-3 and TRBJ2-1, the full variable domain reads EAGVVQSPRYKIIEKKQPVAFWCNPISGHNTLYWYLQNLGQGPELLIRYENEEAVDDSQLPKDRFSAERLKGVDSTLKIQPAELGDSAVYLCASSAGAEPGNEQFFGPGTRLTVL.

The rearrangement joins TRBV15 to TRBJ1-4; unclear D gene. The V gene's germline CDR1 is LNHNV and CDR2 YYDKDF (reference sequence). Trimming removed 7 bases at V and 7 bases at J, with 13 bases between. There are 13 residues in the CDR3. Written as DNA, the CDR3 is TGTGCCACCAATAAGGGTGAGGGTGAAAAACTGTTTTTT. Protein sequence: CATNKGEGEKLFF.

The chain carries TRBV2 and TRBJ1-2; D gene uncertain. Trimming shortened V by 3 bases and J by 2 bases, and 13 bases separated the two germline ends. Germline values: CDR1 SNHLY, CDR2 FYNNEI. This CDR3 spans 15 amino acids. The chain's CDR3 is CASSDPERGNYGYTF. CDR3 DNA sequence: TGTGCCAGCAGTGACCCCGAGCGCGGGAACTATGGCTACACCTTC.

This clone was picked up one time. This sequence joins TRBV27 and TRBJ2-7; D might be TRBD1 (6 bases). The CDR3 is 12 amino acids. The germline V gene encodes CDR1 MNHEY and CDR2 SMNVEV (reference sequence). In DNA form, the CDR3 reads TGCGGCCACCGGACAGAAGACTACGAGCAGTACGTC. Translated: CGHRTEDYEQYV.

V usage is TRBV10-3 and J usage is TRBJ1-6; D remains unclear. Between the trimmed V and J ends, which lost 0 bases and 6 bases, there was a span of 9 bases. Germline V CDR1 and CDR2: ENHRY, SYGVKD. CDR3 size: 15 residues. CDR3 in amino acids: CAISESGTFNSPLHF. The DNA for the CDR3 is TGTGCCATCAGTGAGTCGGGCACCTTTAATTCACCCCTCCACTTT.

V and J are TRBV2 and TRBJ1-5; 11 bases align to TRBD1. From germline, CDR1 is SNHLY and CDR2 FYNNEI. V gave up 5 bases and J gave up 5 bases; unmatched junction bases: 2. The CDR3 spans 14 residues. The CDR3 is CASSWTGGDQPQHF. In DNA, the CDR3 is TGTGCCAGCAGTTGGACAGGGGGCGATCAGCCCCAGCATTTT.

The J gene is TRBJ2-6, the V gene TRBV9; TRBD1 matches 7 bases. Germline CDR1 reads SGDLS; CDR2 reads YYNGEE. Trimming cost V 1 base and J 0 bases; bases outside gene matches: 10. This CDR3 is built from 19 residues. CDR3 sequence reads: CASSVPDRVDLSGANVLTF. DNA of the CDR3: TGTGCCAGCAGCGTACCTGACAGGGTGGACCTCTCTGGGGCCAACGTCCTGACTTTC.

The gene calls are TRBV28 and TRBJ1-2, with unresolved D. V gave up 10 bases and J gave up 0 bases, with 9 bases separating them. The germline V gene has CDR1 MDHEN and CDR2 SYDVKM. This CDR3 is 12 amino acids long. CDR3 region: CATQVANYGYTF. DNA of the CDR3: TGTGCCACCCAGGTAGCTAACTATGGCTACACCTTC.

V gene TRBV2 combines with J gene TRBJ1-1; the match to TRBD1 covers 7 bases. Germline V gene sequence: CDR1 SNHLY, CDR2 FYNNEI. Trimming removed 0 bases from V and 11 bases from J; junction bases left unmatched: 6. The CDR3 runs to 13 residues. The CDR3 reads CASSEALDRRAFF. The CDR3 DNA follows: TGTGCCAGCAGTGAAGCGCTGGACAGGCGTGCTTTCTTT. The whole variable domain, filled in from reference TRBV2 and TRBJ1-1, reads EPEVTQTPSHQVTQMGQEVILRCVPISNHLYFYWYRQILGQKVEFLVSFYNNEISEKSEIFDDQFSVERPDGSNFTLKIRSTKLEDSAMYFCASSEALDRRAFFGQGTRLTVV.